This passage covers 18 T cell receptor beta chains from one sample sequenced in a study of T cells in Graves' hyperthyroidism and ophthalmopathy. RNA transcripts were the template for amplifying TCR beta CDR3 regions. The HTBI set primed first-round TCR CDR3 RT-PCR. MiXCR, run by TCRdb on the multiplex PCR reads, gives a single entry per CDR3 protein. The sample contains about 700,000 distinct CDR3 sequences, less than 15% of which appear only once. Sequenced sample: blood. These receptors originate from a woman younger than 30 with Graves' hyperthyroidism.

Details on this clonotype: A much larger clone sits a single nucleotide away, making a read error possible. V gene TRBV2 combines with J gene TRBJ2-7; D ambiguous. CDR1 is SNHLY, CDR2 FYNNEI, per germline. This CDR3 contains 15 residues. V shed 5 bases and J shed 3 bases, with 17 bases lying between them. CDR3 nucleotides: TGTGCCAGCAGTCGAGCCTCCCCCCCCTTCTACGAGCAGTACTTC. It yields the protein CASSRASPPFYEQYF.

At least ten counts were recorded for this clonotype. The chain employs TRBV7-2 and TRBJ1-6; D is perhaps TRBD1 (6 bases). Between the trimmed V and J ends, which lost 6 bases and 7 bases, there was a span of 13 bases. CDR3 length: 14 residues. The germline gives CDR1 SGHTA, CDR2 FQGNSA. The CDR3 region is CASRQDSGNSPLHF. CDR3 sequence (DNA): TGTGCCAGCAGACAGGACAGCGGGAATTCACCCCTCCACTTT. Full variable domain (missing parts from reference TRBV7-2 and TRBJ1-6): GAGVSQSPSNKVTEKGKDVELRCDPISGHTALYWYRQSLGQGLEFLIYFQGNSAPDKSGLPSDRFSAERTGGSVSTLTIQRTQQEDSAVYLCASRQDSGNSPLHFGNGTRLTVT.

The chain recombines TRBV6-1 with TRBJ2-5; D is undetermined. Trimming took 7 bases from V and 0 from J, leaving 9 bases between them. Germline assignment: CDR1 MNHNS and CDR2 SASEGT. This CDR3 has 13 amino acids. CDR3 amino acids: CASIRQNQETQYF. The CDR3 bases are TGTGCCAGCATTCGGCAAAACCAAGAGACCCAGTACTTC.

To note about this clonotype: This may arise from a read error, as a much more abundant clone is one base away. This CDR3 is CASSHSAGGDYNEQFF. DNA of the CDR3: TGTGCCAGCAGCCACTCGGCTGGCGGAGACTACAATGAGCAGTTCTTC. J is TRBJ2-1 and V is TRBV4-2, with no clear D. The CDR3 has 16 residues. Germline CDR1 and CDR2: LGHNA and YNFKEQ. The V and J ends lost 3 bases and 3 bases respectively, with 15 bases between them.

The chain joins TRBV30 to TRBJ1-1; 7 nucleotides agree with TRBD1. After removal of 4 bases from V and 3 bases from J, the junction contained 11 bases not matched to a gene. This CDR3 has 15 residues. Looked up from germline, CDR1 is GTSNPN and CDR2 is SVGIG (reference sequence). The CDR3 region has the DNA TGTGCCTGGAACACCCAAAGAACAGGGGACACTGAAGCTTTCTTT. It yields the protein CAWNTQRTGDTEAFF.

This clonotype showed up just a few times. The V gene is TRBV12-3 or TRBV12-4, the J gene TRBJ1-5, with 8 bases matching TRBD1. J lost 5 bases, V lost 7 bases, and 7 bases had no gene match. The CDR3 consists of 14 residues. This chain's CDR3 is CASTGTGAYQPQHF. The CDR3 DNA reads TGTGCCAGCACTGGGACAGGAGCTTATCAGCCCCAGCATTTT.

The chain combines TRBV6-1 with TRBJ2-7; the match to TRBD2 covers 9 bases. The J call may not be correct, given that the DNA end is closer to TRBJ2-1. Looked up from germline, CDR1 is MNHNS and CDR2 is SASEGT. The CDR3 covers 15 residues. CDR3 protein: CASSDGTSIYHEQFF. CDR3 coding DNA: TGTGCCAGCAGTGATGGGACTAGCATTTACCACGAGCAGTTCTTC.

V gene TRBV6-1 combines with J gene TRBJ2-5; TRBD2 is a possible D gene (6 bases). Trimming pared 7 bases from V and 2 bases from J, leaving 17 bases between. The CDR3 contains 15 residues. Germline lookup yields CDR1 MNHNS and CDR2 SASEGT. CDR3 bases: TGTGCCAGCAAGACGGAGGGGTGGAGGCAAGAGACCCAGTACTTC. Protein: CASKTEGWRQETQYF.

This clonotype was counted a few times. The CDR3 loop is CSASSSTGTDTQYF. CDR3 DNA: TGCAGTGCTAGTTCTAGCACGGGTACAGATACGCAGTATTTT. The chain joins TRBV20-1 to TRBJ2-3, with a weak D call TRBD2 (5 bases). The CDR3 is 14 residues long. Trimming stripped 3 bases from V and 3 bases from J, with 13 bases between. CDR1 and CDR2 from the germline V gene are DFQATT and SNEGSKA (reference sequence).

The chain couples TRBV29-1 to TRBJ2-2; TRBD2 aligns across 7 bases. The ends lost 6 bases at V and 6 bases at J; junction bases unmatched: 13. This CDR3 is built from 15 residues. Per germline, CDR1 SQVTM and CDR2 ANQGSEA. The CDR3 nucleotides are TGCAGCGTAGGGACCATAATGGGGGGGGCCGGGGAGCTGTTTTTT. As protein: CSVGTIMGGAGELFF.

This chain connects TRBV28 to TRBJ2-7, with D maybe TRBD1 (6 bases). The CDR3 loop spans 16 amino acids. Germline loops: CDR1 MDHEN, CDR2 SYDVKM. Trimming shortened V by 6 bases and J by 2 bases, and 20 bases separated the two germline ends. This chain's CDR3 is CASSIEWGRSAYEQYF. In DNA form, the CDR3 reads TGTGCCAGCAGCATAGAATGGGGGCGTTCCGCCTACGAGCAGTACTTC.

This clonotype showed up many times. This chain connects TRBV20-1 to TRBJ1-6, with D maybe TRBD1 (5 bases). V lost 3 bases to trimming and J lost 5 bases, with 11 bases between them. Per germline, CDR1 DFQATT and CDR2 SNEGSKA (reference sequence). The CDR3 consists of 14 residues. CDR3 loop: CSASRGRDNSPLHF. The DNA of the CDR3 is TGCAGTGCTAGTCGGGGCCGGGATAATTCACCCCTCCACTTT.

In this sample, this clonotype turned up a few times. V usage is TRBV7-2 and J usage is TRBJ2-2; D remains ambiguous. The length of the CDR3 is 15 residues. Trimming removed 0 bases at V and 1 base at J, with 6 bases between. Germline CDR1 is SGHTA and CDR2 is FQGNSA. CDR3: CASSLAGRNTGELFF. CDR3 DNA sequence: TGTGCCAGCAGCTTAGCCGGCAGGAACACCGGGGAGCTGTTTTTT.

The table lists this clonotype with many counts. J is TRBJ2-5 and V is TRBV7-9; 8 bases agree with TRBD1. Per germline, CDR1 SEHNR and CDR2 FQNEAQ (reference sequence). J lost 5 bases, V lost 1 base, and 12 bases had no gene match. This CDR3 has 17 residues. CDR3: CASSLGGTGFGIETQYF. In nucleotides, the CDR3 is TGTGCCAGCAGCTTAGGCGGGACAGGTTTTGGTATTGAGACCCAGTACTTC.

This clonotype appeared a few times. V and J are TRBV5-5 and TRBJ2-1; D may be TRBD1 or TRBD2 (5 bases each). CDR1 and CDR2 (germline): SGHKS, YYEKEE (reference sequence). Between the trimmed V and J ends, which lost 4 bases and 8 bases, there was a span of 13 bases. CDR3 size: 13 residues. The CDR3 sequence is CASSPGTTHEQFF. The CDR3 DNA reads TGTGCCAGCAGCCCCGGGACGACGCATGAGCAGTTCTTC.

In its sample, this clonotype was seen many times. The CDR3, as DNA: TGTGCCTGGAGTCCCTCGTCGGTACTCGGGCAGTACTTC. Protein: CAWSPSSVLGQYF. The chain uses TRBV30 and TRBJ2-7, with D unresolved. The V gene lost 2 bases and the J gene lost 9 bases, with 17 bases spanning the gap. The CDR3 sequence is 13 residues long. In germline, CDR1 is GTSNPN, CDR2 SVGIG (reference sequence). Filled out from reference TRBV30 and TRBJ2-7, the complete variable domain reads SQTIHQWPATLVQPVGSPLSLECTVEGTSNPNLYWYRQAAGRGLQLLFYSVGIGQISSEVPQNLSASRPQDRQFILSSKKLLLSDSGFYLCAWSPSSVLGQYFGPGTRLTVT.

There are many counts of this clonotype. The chain links TRBV20-1 to TRBJ1-2; D perhaps matches TRBD1 (5 bases). This CDR3 has 11 residues. Germline V gene data show CDR1 as DFQATT and CDR2 as SNEGSKA (reference sequence). V shed 8 bases and J shed 7 bases, with 14 bases lying between them. CDR3 region: CSCIPGFGYTF. CDR3 in DNA: TGCAGTTGCATCCCAGGGTTTGGCTACACCTTC.

This clonotype was seen a few times. This chain joins TRBV4-1 and TRBJ2-7; no clear D. The V end lost 4 bases, the J end lost 0 bases, and 16 bases lay between the germline ends. CDR1 and CDR2 (germline): MGHRA, YSYEKL. There are 16 residues in the CDR3. The DNA of the CDR3 is TGCGCCAGCAGCCTGAGAACTGAGGCCAGCTCCTACGAGCAGTACTTC. Translation: CASSLRTEASSYEQYF.